This TCR beta chain was sequenced in a study of Graves' ophthalmopathy and Graves' hyperthyroidism. General study results and limits: Using a 13-signature model, the authors split ophthalmopathy from stable hyperthyroidism, with under 90% sensitivity and 81.08% specificity.

CDR1 is SGHAT, CDR2 FQDESV, per germline (reference sequence). The CDR3 totals 17 residues. The V and J ends lost 3 bases and 1 base respectively, with 18 bases between them. This clonotype was counted at least ten times. What it binds is unknown. RNA transcripts were the source from which TCR beta CDR3 regions were amplified. HTBI primers were employed in first-round RT-PCR, then a second-round multiplex PCR followed. TCRdb reprocessed the multiplex PCR reads via MiXCR and lists one record per CDR3 protein. The table includes 400,000 or so distinct CDR3 sequences, approximately 15% detected once. Sequences were obtained from peripheral blood. The sequence was collected from a woman younger than 35 with stable Graves' hyperthyroidism. The chain employs TRBV11-1 and TRBJ1-1; the D is unclear. The CDR3 reads CASSLTNRASGNTEAFF. The CDR3 bases are TGTGCCAGCAGCTTGACGAACCGGGCCTCGGGGAACACTGAAGCTTTCTTT.